This TCR beta chain was sequenced during a study of breast tumors, draining lymph nodes, adjacent tissues (dated by TCRdb to between 2015 and 2016). Study-wide context: In breast cancer patients, the study compared the TCR beta repertoires of tumor, adjacent nontumor tissue and axillary lymph nodes. In human breast cancer, the study set out to evaluate how tumor, surrounding tissue and draining lymph node repertoires relate to one another and whether T cells may move between these sites.

Ten or more counts support this clonotype. Its antigen remains undetermined. Per-base qualities were not stored, and no clone one base away is much larger. Reads for this sample came from an Illumina HiSeq 2000. TCR beta chain libraries were generated by multiplex PCR amplification. The amplified TCR beta chain products were analyzed by high-throughput sequencing. The public reads were reanalyzed by TCRdb: fastp trimming at Q25, MiXCR alignment, in-frame beta chains only. Rows with one shared CDR3 protein collapse into an entry with the most common genes and DNA. This sample holds approximately 52,000 distinct CDR3 sequences; roughly 39% were observed only once. The ten largest clonotypes hold 10% of the sample. What the authors observed across the whole study: The conclusion that tumor T cells originate in lymph nodes was presented as consistent with a hypothesis rather than as directly demonstrated. Tumor and nontumor tissue repertoires were significantly more similar in luminal-like than in basal-like breast cancer. The data were considered consistent with most tumor T cells being derived from the lymph node and subsequently expanding within tumor tissue. Tumor T-cell repertoires showed less diversity than lymph node repertoires and more diversity than nontumor tissue repertoires, and tumor T-cell repertoires showed preferential V and J gene usage.

Reading the germline V gene (reference sequence) gives CDR1 LGHDT and CDR2 YNNKEL. V is cut by 2 bases and J by 6 bases, and the space between the germline ends is 8 bases. The CDR3 sequence holds 12 residues, the cysteine and phenylalanine included. Solely the CDR3 DNA is kept, with 36 bases framed from the first base. In this chain, TRBV3-1 is recombined with TRBJ2-7, with the D gene too uncertain to name. The source of this sequence is a female donor with breast cancer. Some clones in this sample may be carry-over from other donors' samples. Sequenced sample: breast tumor tissue. The CDR3 corresponds to CASSQTLGEQYF. Here is the DNA: TGTGCCAGCAGCCAAACCTTAGGCGAGCAGTACTTC.